This is a list of T cell receptor beta chains from one sample in a study of cytomegalovirus exposure and HLA in healthy donors. Repertoires were generated with immunoSEQ multiplex PCR, while TCRdb's copy carries only in-frame clones and drops some. The sample gives approximately 140,000 clones, approximately 70% of which show up once; 1% to 1.5% is in the top ten. Material: PBMCs. These receptors came from a woman aged 40 to 49 in good health and CMV-seronegative. CDR3s include the opening cysteine and the closing phenylalanine or tryptophan. D genes are given only for firm matches. Clone size is stated in some rows and not others, as once, few, many or a class when expanded.

>TRBV9|TRBJ2-5|-|-
CASSVGPSQETQYF
TGTGCCAGCAGCGTAGGACCTAGCCAAGAGACCCAGTACTTC
>TRBV9|TRBJ1-4|-|-
CASSVAGGAATNEKLFF
TGTGCCAGCAGCGTAGCCGGGGGGGCCGCAACTAATGAAAAACTGTTTTTT
>TRBV5-1|TRBJ1-2|few|TRBD1
CASSLRTTGAANYGYTF
TGCGCCAGCAGCTTACGGACGACAGGGGCCGCGAACTATGGCTACACCTTC
>TRBV6-5|TRBJ1-2|-|TRBD1
CASSYSTGGYGYTF
TGTGCCAGCAGTTACTCGACAGGGGGATATGGCTACACCTTC
>TRBV2|TRBJ2-2|-|TRBD1
CASSEETGGVTGELFF
TGTGCCAGCAGTGAAGAGACAGGGGGCGTCACCGGGGAGCTGTTTTTT
>TRBV5-1|TRBJ1-2|-|-
CASSPDSNYGYTF
TGCGCCAGCAGCCCGGACTCGAACTATGGCTACACCTTC
>TRBV7-8|TRBJ1-5|-|TRBD1
CASSPGQQNQPQHF
TGTGCCAGCAGCCCGGGACAGCAAAATCAGCCCCAGCATTTT
>TRBV9|TRBJ2-1|-|TRBD1
CASSSSRTGGSFGDEQFF
TGTGCCAGCAGCTCCTCCCGGACAGGGGGTAGTTTTGGCGATGAGCAGTTCTTC
>TRBV5-6|TRBJ2-5|few|TRBD1
CASSRQGGAETQYF
TGTGCCAGCAGCCGACAGGGCGGCGCCGAGACCCAGTACTTC
>TRBV7-9|TRBJ2-3|once|TRBD1
CASSPGQLSTDTQYF
TGTGCCAGCAGCCCGGGACAGCTGTCCACAGATACGCAGTATTTT
>TRBV2|TRBJ1-4|few|-
CASSERGATNEKLFF
TGTGCCAGCAGTGAACGGGGAGCGACTAATGAAAAACTGTTTTTT
>TRBV6-5|TRBJ1-4|-|-
CASRGAVNEKLFF
TGTGCCAGCAGGGGGGCAGTAAACGAAAAACTGTTTTTT
>TRBV28|TRBJ1-6|few|-
CASSLQSMMPLHF
TGTGCCAGCAGTTTACAGTCCATGATGCCCCTCCACTTT
>TRBV6-1|TRBJ2-2|-|-
CASSPDRRLTGELFF
TGTGCCAGCAGTCCTGACAGGCGACTCACCGGGGAGCTGTTTTTT
>TRBV7-2|TRBJ1-2|-|TRBD1
CASSLWTGDGYTF
TGTGCCAGCAGCCTATGGACAGGGGATGGCTACACCTTC
>TRBV29-1|TRBJ1-2|-|-
CSVDVGRTF
TGCAGCGTTGATGTCGGCAGGACCTTC
>TRBV5-5|TRBJ1-6|few|-
CASSSGVGPLHF
TGTGCCAGCAGTTCAGGGGTTGGGCCCCTCCACTTT
>TRBV6-5|TRBJ1-6|-|-
CASSYETGQDSPLHF
TGTGCCAGCAGTTACGAGACAGGTCAGGATTCACCCCTCCACTTT
>TRBV15|TRBJ2-5|once|-
CATSRDIETQYF
TGTGCCACCAGCAGAGATATCGAGACCCAGTACTTC
>TRBV7-9|TRBJ2-1|-|TRBD2
CASSRASGGFNEQFF
TGTGCCAGCAGCCGTGCTAGCGGGGGGTTTAATGAGCAGTTCTTC
>TRBV25-1|TRBJ1-1|-|-
CASLGQRGPGTEAFF
TGTGCCAGCTTGGGTCAAAGAGGGCCGGGCACTGAAGCTTTCTTT
>TRBV28|TRBJ2-1|-|-
CASSPPDIRTNNEQFF
TGTGCCAGCAGTCCCCCGGACATTCGAACCAACAATGAGCAGTTCTTC
>TRBV9|TRBJ1-2|-|TRBD1
CASSGYRGNNGYTF
TGTGCCAGCAGCGGATACAGGGGCAATAATGGCTACACCTTC
>TRBV5-4|TRBJ2-7|-|TRBD2
CASSLAGGGPADEQYF
TGTGCCAGCAGCTTGGCAGGCGGGGGGCCCGCAGACGAGCAGTACTTC
>TRBV5-1|TRBJ2-7|few|TRBD1
CASKRTGPYEQYF
TGCGCCAGCAAAAGGACAGGTCCCTACGAGCAGTACTTC
>TRBV6-1|TRBJ1-4|-|TRBD1
CASSQWDRTDEKLFF
TGTGCCAGCAGTCAGTGGGACAGGACCGACGAAAAACTGTTTTTT